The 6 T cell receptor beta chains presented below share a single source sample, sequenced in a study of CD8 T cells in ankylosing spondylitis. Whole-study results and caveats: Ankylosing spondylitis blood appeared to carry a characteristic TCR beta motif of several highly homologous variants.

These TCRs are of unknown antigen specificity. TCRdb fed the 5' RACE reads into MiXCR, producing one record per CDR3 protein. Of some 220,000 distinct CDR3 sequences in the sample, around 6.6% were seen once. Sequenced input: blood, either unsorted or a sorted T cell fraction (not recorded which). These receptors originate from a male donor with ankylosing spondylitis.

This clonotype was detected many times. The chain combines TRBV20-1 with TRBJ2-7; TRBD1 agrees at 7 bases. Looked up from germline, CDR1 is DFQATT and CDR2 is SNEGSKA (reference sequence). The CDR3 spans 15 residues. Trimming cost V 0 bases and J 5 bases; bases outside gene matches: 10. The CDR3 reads CSARDSGTALDEQYF. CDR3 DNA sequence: TGCAGTGCTAGAGATTCAGGGACAGCCCTCGACGAGCAGTACTTC.

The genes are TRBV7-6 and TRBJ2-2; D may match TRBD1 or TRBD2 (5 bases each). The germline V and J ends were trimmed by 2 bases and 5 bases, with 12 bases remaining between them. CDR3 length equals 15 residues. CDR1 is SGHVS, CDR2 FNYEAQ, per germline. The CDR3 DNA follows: TGTGCCAGCAGCTTACCGGGACCTGGGACCGGGGAGCTGTTTTTT. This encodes CASSLPGPGTGELFF.

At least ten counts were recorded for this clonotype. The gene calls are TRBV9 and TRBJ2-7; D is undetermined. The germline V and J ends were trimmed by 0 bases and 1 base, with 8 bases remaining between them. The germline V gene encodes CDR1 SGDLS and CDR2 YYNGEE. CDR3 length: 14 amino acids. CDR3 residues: CASSVGGSSYEQYF. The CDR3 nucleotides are TGTGCCAGCAGCGTAGGTGGGTCTTCCTACGAGCAGTACTTC.

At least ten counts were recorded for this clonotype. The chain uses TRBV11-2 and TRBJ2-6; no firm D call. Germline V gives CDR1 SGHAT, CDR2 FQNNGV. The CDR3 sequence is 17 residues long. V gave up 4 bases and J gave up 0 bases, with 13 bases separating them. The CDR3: CASSSTGRSSGANVLTF. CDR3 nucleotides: TGTGCCAGCAGCTCAACCGGACGGTCCTCTGGGGCCAACGTCCTGACTTTC.

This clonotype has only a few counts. CDR3 bases: TGTGCCAGCAGTTACTCGGTGGGGGGGGCAGAGACCCAGTACTTC. Protein product: CASSYSVGGAETQYF. The V and J genes are TRBV6-2 or TRBV6-3 and TRBJ2-5; possibly TRBD2 for D (7 bases). The CDR3 is 15 residues long. V lost 0 bases and J lost 4, with 12 bases in between. CDR1 and CDR2 from the germline V gene are MNHEY and SVGEGT.

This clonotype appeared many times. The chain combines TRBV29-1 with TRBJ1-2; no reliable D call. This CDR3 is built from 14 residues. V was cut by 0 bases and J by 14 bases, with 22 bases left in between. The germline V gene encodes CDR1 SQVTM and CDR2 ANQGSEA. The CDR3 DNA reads TGCAGCGTTGAAGATGGTCCTCAATTGGGAGGGAAGACCTTC. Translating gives CSVEDGPQLGGKTF. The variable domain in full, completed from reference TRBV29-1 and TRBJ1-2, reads SAVISQKPSRDICQRGTSLTIQCQVDSQVTMMFWYRQQPGQSLTLIATANQGSEATYESGFVIDKFPISRPNLTFSTLTVSNMSPEDSSIYLCSVEDGPQLGGKTFGSGTRLTVV.